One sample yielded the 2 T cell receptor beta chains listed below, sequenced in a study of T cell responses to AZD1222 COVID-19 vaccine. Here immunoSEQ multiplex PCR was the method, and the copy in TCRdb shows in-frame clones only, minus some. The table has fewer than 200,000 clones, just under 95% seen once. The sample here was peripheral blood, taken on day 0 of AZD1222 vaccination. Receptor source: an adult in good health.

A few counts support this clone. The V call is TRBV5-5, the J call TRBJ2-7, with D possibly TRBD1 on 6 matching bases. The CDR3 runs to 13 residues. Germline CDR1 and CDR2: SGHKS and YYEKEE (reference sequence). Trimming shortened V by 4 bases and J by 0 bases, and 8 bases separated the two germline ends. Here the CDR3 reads CASSGQSSYEQYF. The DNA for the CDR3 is TGTGCCAGCAGCGGACAGAGCTCCTACGAGCAGTACTTC.

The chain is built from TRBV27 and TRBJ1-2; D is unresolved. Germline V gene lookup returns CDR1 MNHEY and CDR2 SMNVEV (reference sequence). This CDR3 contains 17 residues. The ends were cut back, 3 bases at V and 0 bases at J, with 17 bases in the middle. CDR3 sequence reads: CASSLSGQAASNYGYTF. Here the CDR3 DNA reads TGTGCCAGCAGTTTGAGTGGGCAGGCGGCATCTAACTATGGCTACACCTTC.